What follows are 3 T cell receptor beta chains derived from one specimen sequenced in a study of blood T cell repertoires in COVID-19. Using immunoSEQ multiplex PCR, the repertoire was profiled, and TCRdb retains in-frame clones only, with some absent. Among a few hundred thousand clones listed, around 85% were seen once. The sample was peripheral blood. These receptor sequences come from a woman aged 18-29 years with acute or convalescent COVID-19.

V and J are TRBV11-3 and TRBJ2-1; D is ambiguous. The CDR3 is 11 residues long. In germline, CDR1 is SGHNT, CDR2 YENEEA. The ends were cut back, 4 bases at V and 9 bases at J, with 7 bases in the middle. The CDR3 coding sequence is TGTGCCAGCAGCTCGAACGGTGAGCAGTTCTTC. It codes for CASSSNGEQFF.

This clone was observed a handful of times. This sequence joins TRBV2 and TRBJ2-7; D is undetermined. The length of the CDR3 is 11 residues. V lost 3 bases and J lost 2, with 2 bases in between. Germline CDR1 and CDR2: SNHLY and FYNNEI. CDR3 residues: CASSDTYEQYF. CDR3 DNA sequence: TGTGCCAGCAGTGACACCTACGAGCAGTACTTC.

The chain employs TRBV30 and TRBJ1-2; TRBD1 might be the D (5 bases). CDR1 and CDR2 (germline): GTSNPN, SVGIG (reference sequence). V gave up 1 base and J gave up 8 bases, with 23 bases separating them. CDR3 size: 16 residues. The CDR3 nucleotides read TGTGCCTGGAGTGCGGGGGGAGGAATCCCCTCACGGGGCTACACCTTC. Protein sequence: CAWSAGGGIPSRGYTF.